The clone carrying this T cell receptor (beta chain) was recorded at least ten times. One entry per CDR3 protein results from TCRdb running MiXCR on the RACE reads. The sample has 350,000 or so distinct CDR3 sequences, around 7% seen once. This record comes from a study of human T cells and chemical hapten exposure. Stated time point: patch test 1, 2 weeks after DPC sensitization. Treatment: therapeutic diphenylcyclopropenone sensitization with weekly scalp DPC. CDR3 size: 14 residues. The V gene end was trimmed by 5 bases and the J gene end by 9 bases; junction bases not matched to a gene: 8. Sequencing was performed on whole blood, taken in connection with sensitization to the hapten diphenylcyclopropenone (DPC). This receptor was taken from a woman between 18 and 29 years old with alopecia areata. Some clones in this sample may be carry-over from other donors' samples. V gene TRBV12-3 or TRBV12-4 combines with J gene TRBJ2-7, with TRBD2 matching over 12 bases. CDR3 in amino acids: CASSQLAGGRGQYF. DNA for the CDR3: TGTGCCAGCAGTCAACTAGCGGGGGGTCGCGGGCAGTACTTC.